The T cell receptor (beta chain) described here comes from a study of patients and donors after allogeneic stem cell transplantation. Trimming pared 5 bases from V and 3 bases from J, leaving 13 bases between. The V gene's germline CDR1 is MNHEY and CDR2 SVGEGT. CDR3 length equals 14 residues. TCRdb redid the calling of the RT-PCR reads with MiXCR, one entry per CDR3 protein. The sample carries about 960,000 distinct CDR3 sequences, approximately 19% recorded once. This clonotype was seen more than once but under ten times. This chain joins TRBV6-2 or TRBV6-3 and TRBJ1-2, with D possibly TRBD1 on 5 matching bases. The sample comprised blood, either unsorted or a sorted T cell fraction (not recorded which). The TCR comes from a human donor who was either an allogeneic HSCT recipient or a stem cell or donor lymphocyte infusion donor (not recorded which). It is not recorded whose cells these are; they may come from a transplant donor. In nucleotides, the CDR3 is TGTGCCAGCAGTAACGGGGCAGTTTACTATGGCTACACCTTC. It encodes CASSNGAVYYGYTF.